This T cell receptor (beta chain) was identified during a study of cytomegalovirus exposure and HLA in healthy donors. The PCR had 60 Vbeta and 13 Jbeta primers. TCRdb's table, derived via immunoSEQ multiplex PCR, lists solely in-frame clones and lacks some. The sample consists of roughly 160,000 clones, 71% of them appearing once. This clone turned up a few times. Its matching antigen is unknown. Broader study findings: Later analysis identified a missense DCLRE1C variant that was linked to TCR beta V- and J-gene trimming. In a later analysis, at a false discovery rate of 0.05, some 15,000 TCR beta sequences were associated with HLA alleles. Reported results showed that the classifier diagnosed cytomegalovirus status with high specificity and sensitivity.

The CDR3 consists of 15 residues. With 4 bases removed from V and 2 bases from J, the gap between germline ends came to 13 bases. Germline lookup yields CDR1 SGHDT and CDR2 YYEEEE. This chain uses TRBV5-6 with TRBJ1-3; maybe TRBD1 (5 bases). This sequence was found in a girl aged 10-17 years in good health and CMV-seronegative. Sequencing was carried out using PBMCs. The chain's CDR3 is CASSALRGAGNTIYF. The DNA of the CDR3 is TGTGCCAGCAGCGCCCTTCGGGGGGCTGGAAACACCATATATTTT.